A single sample gave rise to the 21 T cell receptor beta chains below, sequenced in a study of vaccination effects on CD4 cells after COVID-19. No antigen is known for these receptors. Before any sequencing was done, the ViraFEST assay used viral peptide pools to expand antigen-specific CD4+ T cells. Isolation of CD4+ T cells took place after 10 to 11 days of culture. Each participant received a vaccine that was either BNT162b2 or mRNA-1273, given as two doses. Assay: immunoSEQ multiplex PCR; the TCRdb copy retains only in-frame clones and omits some. The sample lists 25,000 to 35,000 clones, around 80% seen once, with over 4.5% in the top ten. The sequences come from CD4+ T cells from PBMCs cultured with SARS-CoV-2 spike peptides, collected after COVID-19 vaccination. Receptor source: a human donor who received a COVID-19 vaccine. Some clones in this sample may be carry-over from other donors' samples.

The CDR3 DNA reads as TGTGCCAGTAGTCCCTGGACAGAACTTCCTGAAGCTTTCTTT. Its protein product is CASSPWTELPEAFF. The chain links TRBV19 to TRBJ1-1; D possibly corresponds to TRBD1 (6 bases). With 5 bases removed from V and 6 bases from J, the gap between germline ends came to 16 bases. The CDR3 is 14 amino acids. The germline CDR1 and CDR2 sequences are LNHDA and SQIVND (reference sequence).

The rearrangement uses TRBV4-2 and TRBJ1-2; D uncertain. V was cut by 10 bases and J by 4 bases, with 22 bases left in between. From germline, CDR1 is LGHNA and CDR2 YNFKEQ. The CDR3 runs 15 residues. This CDR3 reads CATHFAAGMGYGYTF. The CDR3 DNA reads as TGTGCCACCCATTTTGCTGCGGGGATGGGCTATGGCTACACCTTC.

The chain is built from TRBV6-5 and TRBJ1-3; D is uncertain. Trimming pared 0 bases from V and 4 bases from J, leaving 7 bases between. Per the germline V gene, CDR1 is MNHEY and CDR2 is SVGAGI. This CDR3 is built from 14 residues. CDR3 sequence (DNA): TGTGCCAGCAGTTACTCCGGACCCGGAAACACCATATATTTT. Translating it yields CASSYSGPGNTIYF.

The chain combines TRBV10-3 with TRBJ1-5; 7 positions match TRBD1. Germline values: CDR1 ENHRY, CDR2 SYGVKD. The CDR3 runs to 17 residues. V lost 7 bases and J lost 2; bases outside the gene matches: 14. The CDR3 loop reads CAIIGIMGQLGNQPQHF. The CDR3, as DNA: TGTGCCATCATAGGGATTATGGGACAGCTCGGCAATCAGCCCCAGCATTTT.

This clone counts as large (0.1 to 1%). The V and J genes are TRBV7-2 and TRBJ2-1; D is undetermined. Germline V CDR1 and CDR2: SGHTA, FQGNSA. Trimming stripped 3 bases from V and 7 bases from J, with 4 bases between. CDR3 length: 11 amino acids. CDR3 in amino acids: CASSFLNEQFF. For the CDR3, the DNA is TGTGCCAGCAGCTTTTTGAATGAGCAGTTCTTC.

This clone was counted a few times. The gene calls are TRBV7-3 and TRBJ1-6, with D possibly TRBD1 on 5 matching bases. The V end was cut by 8 bases, the J end by 7 bases, with 12 bases between. The CDR3 spans 13 residues. Per germline, CDR1 SGHTA and CDR2 FQGTGA. CDR3 residues: CASRDVGNSPLHF. The CDR3 region has the DNA TGTGCCAGCCGGGACGTGGGAAATTCACCCCTCCACTTT.

The genes are TRBV18 and TRBJ1-5, with D perhaps matching TRBD1 (6 bases). The ends were cut back, 4 bases at V and 0 bases at J, with 10 bases in the middle. CDR3 length: 15 amino acids. The germline V gene has CDR1 KGHSH and CDR2 LQKENI. CDR3 bases: TGTGCCAGCTCACAGGGACAAAATAGCAATCAGCCCCAGCATTTT. This encodes CASSQGQNSNQPQHF.

This clone was picked up one time. The chain is built from TRBV30 and TRBJ2-5; 7 bases fit TRBD2. The ends lost 1 base at V and 1 base at J; junction bases unmatched: 6. CDR1 and CDR2 (germline): GTSNPN, SVGIG (reference sequence). The CDR3 is 15 amino acids. DNA for the CDR3: TGTGCCTGGAGTGCCAACCGGGGGGTCCAAGAGACCCAGTACTTC. Translation: CAWSANRGVQETQYF. Supplemented by reference TRBV30 and TRBJ2-5, the full variable domain reads SQTIHQWPATLVQPVGSPLSLECTVEGTSNPNLYWYRQAAGRGLQLLFYSVGIGQISSEVPQNLSASRPQDRQFILSSKKLLLSDSGFYLCAWSANRGVQETQYFGPGTRLLVL.

This sequence joins TRBV27 and TRBJ1-6; no reliable D call. The CDR3 is 14 residues long. Germline loops: CDR1 MNHEY, CDR2 SMNVEV (reference sequence). Deletions cut 3 bases from V and 10 bases from J, with 13 bases between. CDR3 in amino acids: CASSLAVGLSPLHF. The CDR3 DNA follows: TGTGCCAGCAGTTTGGCGGTAGGGTTGTCACCCCTCCACTTT.

The genes are TRBV15 and TRBJ1-4, with D unresolved. Germline-derived CDR1 and CDR2 are LNHNV and YYDKDF (reference sequence). This CDR3 is built from 16 residues. The germline V and J ends were trimmed by 3 bases and 8 bases, with 19 bases remaining between them. The CDR3 region is CATSSPGIRAGEKLFF. The CDR3 bases are TGTGCCACCAGCAGTCCGGGCATTAGGGCGGGGGAAAAACTGTTTTTT.

The chain recombines TRBV5-6 with TRBJ2-3; 9 bases fit TRBD2. There are 16 residues in the CDR3. V gave up 3 bases and J gave up 3 bases; unmatched junction bases: 8. Germline CDR1 is SGHDT and CDR2 is YYEEEE. CDR3 coding DNA: TGTGCCAGCAGCTCCAACGGGGGACTAGCTACAGATACGCAGTATTTT. As protein: CASSSNGGLATDTQYF.

The chain links TRBV19 to TRBJ1-1; tentative D call: TRBD1 (5 bases). The CDR3 is made up of 14 amino acids. With 1 base removed from V and 1 base from J, the gap between germline ends came to 7 bases. Per the germline V gene, CDR1 is LNHDA and CDR2 is SQIVND (reference sequence). As DNA, the CDR3 is TGTGCCAGTAGTATAGGGACACCGAACACTGAAGCTTTCTTT. The encoded protein is CASSIGTPNTEAFF.

This clone was found once. The J gene is TRBJ1-1, the V gene TRBV5-1; D is possibly TRBD1 (6 bases). The germline V and J ends were trimmed by 3 bases and 5 bases, with 17 bases remaining between them. The CDR3 totals 15 residues. Germline loops: CDR1 SGHRS, CDR2 YFSETQ. The chain's CDR3 is CASSSTTGMGTEAFF. In nucleotides, the CDR3 is TGCGCCAGCAGCTCGACCACAGGGATGGGGACTGAAGCTTTCTTT.

The chain joins TRBV27 to TRBJ2-6; 10 bases fit TRBD1. This CDR3 has 17 amino acids. J gave up 3 bases and V 7 bases, and 9 bases lay outside the gene matches. CDR1 and CDR2 from the germline V gene are MNHEY and SMNVEV (reference sequence). Here the CDR3 DNA reads TGTGCCAGCACCAGAACCGGGACAGGGGATGGGGCCAACGTCCTGACTTTC. This gives the protein CASTRTGTGDGANVLTF.

The chain uses TRBV5-1 and TRBJ1-2; no reliable D call. V lost 1 base, J lost 5 bases, and 12 bases lay in between. Germline loops: CDR1 SGHRS, CDR2 YFSETQ. This CDR3 is 14 amino acids long. The CDR3 region has the DNA TGCGCCAGCAGCTTGAACGGAGTAGGGTATGGCTACACCTTC. Translating it yields CASSLNGVGYGYTF.

The CDR3 region is CASSQGQNKNIQYF. CDR3 DNA: TGTGCCAGCAGCCAAGGCCAGAACAAAAACATTCAGTACTTC. The chain uses TRBV3-1 (or the pseudogene TRBV3-2) and TRBJ2-4; D gene uncertain. Trimming left V 1 base short and J 3 bases short, with 7 bases between. This CDR3 has 14 residues. Looked up from germline, CDR1 is LGHDT and CDR2 is YNNKEL (reference sequence).

The rearrangement uses TRBV25-1 and TRBJ2-5; D gene ambiguous. V dropped 7 bases and J dropped 2 bases, with 17 bases sitting between them. CDR1 is MGHDK and CDR2 is SYGVNS in the germline V gene. The CDR3 sequence is 15 residues long. DNA for the CDR3: TGTGCCAGCACCCTGTCAGTCGGACCTCAAGAGACCCAGTACTTC. Amino acid sequence: CASTLSVGPQETQYF.

This clone has only a few counts. The V and J genes are TRBV25-1 and TRBJ1-3; D gene ambiguous. The ends were cut back, 7 bases at V and 0 bases at J, with 4 bases in the middle. Germline CDR1 MGHDK, CDR2 SYGVNS. The CDR3 totals 12 residues. This chain's CDR3 is CASTPSGNTIYF. The CDR3 DNA follows: TGTGCCAGCACGCCCTCTGGAAACACCATATATTTT.

V usage is TRBV15 and J usage is TRBJ1-2; D not certain. This CDR3 is 16 amino acids long. V was shortened by 0 bases and J by 5 bases, with 16 bases between the two germline ends. Germline V lookup: CDR1 LNHNV, CDR2 YYDKDF (reference sequence). The CDR3 here is CATSRDLAGGSYGYTF. CDR3 nucleotides: TGTGCCACCAGCAGAGATCTGGCAGGCGGGTCTTATGGCTACACCTTC.

This chain joins TRBV5-1 and TRBJ2-1; D ambiguous. The CDR3 covers 13 residues. Trimming took 2 bases from V and 8 from J, leaving 11 bases between them. Germline CDR1 is SGHRS and CDR2 is YFSETQ. CDR3 bases: TGCGCCAGCAGCTTAAGGAAGGGCGATGAGCAGTTCTTC. Amino acids: CASSLRKGDEQFF. Filled out from reference TRBV5-1 and TRBJ2-1, the complete variable domain reads KAGVTQTPRYLIKTRGQQVTLSCSPISGHRSVSWYQQTPGQGLQFLFEYFSETQRNKGNFPGRFSGRQFSNSRSEMNVSTLELGDSALYLCASSLRKGDEQFFGPGTRLTVL.

This clone has a single count. The same CDR3 also results from other DNA sequences found in this sample. The chain links TRBV5-8 to TRBJ1-5; 7 bases are a match to TRBD1. This CDR3 has 15 amino acids. In germline, CDR1 is SGHTS, CDR2 YDEGEE. V gave up 3 bases and J gave up 7 bases; unmatched junction bases: 10. The CDR3 DNA follows: TGTGCCAGCAGCTCTAAGGGACAGCGGGTGCAGCCCCAGCATTTT. It translates to CASSSKGQRVQPQHF.